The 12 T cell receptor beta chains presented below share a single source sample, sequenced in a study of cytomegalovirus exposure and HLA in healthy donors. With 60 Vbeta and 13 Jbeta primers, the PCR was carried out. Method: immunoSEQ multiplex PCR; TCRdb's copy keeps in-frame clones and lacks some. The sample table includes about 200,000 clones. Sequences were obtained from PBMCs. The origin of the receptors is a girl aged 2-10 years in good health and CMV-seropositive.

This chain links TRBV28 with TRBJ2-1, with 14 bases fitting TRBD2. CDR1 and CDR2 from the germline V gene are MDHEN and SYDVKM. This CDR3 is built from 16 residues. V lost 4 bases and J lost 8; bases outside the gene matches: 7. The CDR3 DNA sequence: TGTGCCAGCAGTTGGGCCGGACTAGCGGGAGGCTATGAGCAGTTCTTC. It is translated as CASSWAGLAGGYEQFF.

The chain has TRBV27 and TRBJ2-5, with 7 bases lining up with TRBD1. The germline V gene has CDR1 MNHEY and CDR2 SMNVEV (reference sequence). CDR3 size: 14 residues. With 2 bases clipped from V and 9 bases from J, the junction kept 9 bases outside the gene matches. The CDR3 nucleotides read TGTGCCAGCAGTTTAAGAGACAGGGAGACGGCCCAGTACTTC. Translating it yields CASSLRDRETAQYF.

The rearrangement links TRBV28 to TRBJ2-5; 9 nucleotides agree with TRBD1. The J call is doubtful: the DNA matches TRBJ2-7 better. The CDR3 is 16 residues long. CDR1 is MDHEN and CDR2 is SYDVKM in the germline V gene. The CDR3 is CASSLTGQGDSYEQYF. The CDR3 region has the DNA TGTGCCAGCAGCCTAACGGGACAGGGCGATTCCTACGAGCAGTACTTC.

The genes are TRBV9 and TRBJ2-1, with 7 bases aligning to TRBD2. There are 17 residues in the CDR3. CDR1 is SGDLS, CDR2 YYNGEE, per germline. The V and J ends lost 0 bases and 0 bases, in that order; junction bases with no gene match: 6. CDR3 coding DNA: TGTGCCAGCAGCGTAGAACCTAGCGGAGCCTCCTACAATGAGCAGTTCTTC. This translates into CASSVEPSGASYNEQFF.

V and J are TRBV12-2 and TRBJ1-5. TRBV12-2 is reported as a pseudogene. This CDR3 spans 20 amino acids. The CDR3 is CASRPPREGAIQSSNQPQHF. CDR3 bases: TGTGCAAGTCGCCCACCGCGGGAGGGGGCGATCCAATCTAGCAATCAGCCCCAGCATTTT.

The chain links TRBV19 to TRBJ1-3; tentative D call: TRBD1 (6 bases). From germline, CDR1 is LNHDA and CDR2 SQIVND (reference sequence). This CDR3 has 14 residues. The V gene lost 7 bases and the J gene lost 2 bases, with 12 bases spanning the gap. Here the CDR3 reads CASIRTGTGNTIYF. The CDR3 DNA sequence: TGTGCCAGTATTCGAACAGGGACTGGAAACACCATATATTTT.

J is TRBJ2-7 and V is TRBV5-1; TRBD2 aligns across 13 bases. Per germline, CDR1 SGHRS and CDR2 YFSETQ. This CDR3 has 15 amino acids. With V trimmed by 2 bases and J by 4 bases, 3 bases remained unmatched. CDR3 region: CASSFGLAGVYEQYF. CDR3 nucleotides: TGCGCCAGCAGCTTTGGACTAGCGGGAGTTTACGAGCAGTACTTC.

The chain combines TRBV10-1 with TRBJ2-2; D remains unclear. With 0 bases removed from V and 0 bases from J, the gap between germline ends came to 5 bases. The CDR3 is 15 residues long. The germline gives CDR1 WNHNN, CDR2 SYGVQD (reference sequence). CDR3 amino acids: CASSESSANTGELFF. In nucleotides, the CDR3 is TGCGCCAGCAGTGAGTCGTCCGCGAACACCGGGGAGCTGTTTTTT.

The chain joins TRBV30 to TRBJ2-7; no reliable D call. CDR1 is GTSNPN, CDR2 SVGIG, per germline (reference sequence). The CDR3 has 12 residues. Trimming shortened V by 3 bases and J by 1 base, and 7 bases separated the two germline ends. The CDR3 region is CAWRSGSYEQYF. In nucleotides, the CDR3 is TGTGCCTGGAGATCCGGGTCCTACGAGCAGTACTTC.

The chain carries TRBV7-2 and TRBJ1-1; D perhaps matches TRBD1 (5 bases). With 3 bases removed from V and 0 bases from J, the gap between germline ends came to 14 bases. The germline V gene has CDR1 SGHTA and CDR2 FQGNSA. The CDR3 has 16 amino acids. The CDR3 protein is CASSFPAGGVNTEAFF. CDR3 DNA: TGTGCCAGCAGCTTCCCCGCCGGGGGGGTGAACACTGAAGCTTTCTTT.

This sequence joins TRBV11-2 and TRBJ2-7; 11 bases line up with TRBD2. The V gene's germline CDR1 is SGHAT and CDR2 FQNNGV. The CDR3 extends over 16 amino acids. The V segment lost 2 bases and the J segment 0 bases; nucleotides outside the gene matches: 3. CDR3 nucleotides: TGTGCCAGCAGCTTACTAGCGGGGGGAAGCTCCTACGAGCAGTACTTC. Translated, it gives CASSLLAGGSSYEQYF.

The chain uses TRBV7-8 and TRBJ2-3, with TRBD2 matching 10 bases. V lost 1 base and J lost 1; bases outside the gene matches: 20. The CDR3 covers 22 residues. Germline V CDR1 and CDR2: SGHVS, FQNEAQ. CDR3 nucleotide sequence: TGTGCCAGCAGCTTAGAAATAGACCGGGCTCCGAGCGGGACTAGCGGCACAGATACGCAGTATTTT. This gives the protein CASSLEIDRAPSGTSGTDTQYF.